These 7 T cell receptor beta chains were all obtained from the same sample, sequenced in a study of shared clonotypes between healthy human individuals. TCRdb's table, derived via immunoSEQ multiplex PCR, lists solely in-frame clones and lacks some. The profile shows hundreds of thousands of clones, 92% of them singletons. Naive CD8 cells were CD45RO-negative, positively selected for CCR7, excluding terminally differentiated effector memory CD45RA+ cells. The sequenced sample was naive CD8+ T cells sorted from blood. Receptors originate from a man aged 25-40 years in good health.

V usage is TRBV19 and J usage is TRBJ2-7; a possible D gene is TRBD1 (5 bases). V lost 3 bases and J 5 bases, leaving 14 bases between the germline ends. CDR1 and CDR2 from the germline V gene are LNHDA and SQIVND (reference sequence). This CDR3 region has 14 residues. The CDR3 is CASSIFGSTDEQYF. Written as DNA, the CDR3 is TGTGCCAGTAGTATCTTTGGGTCGACAGACGAGCAGTACTTC.

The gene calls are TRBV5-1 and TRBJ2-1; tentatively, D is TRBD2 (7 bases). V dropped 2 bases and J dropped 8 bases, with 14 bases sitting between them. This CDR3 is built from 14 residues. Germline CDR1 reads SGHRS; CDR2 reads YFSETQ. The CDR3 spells CASSFRREGDEQFF. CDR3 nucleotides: TGCGCCAGCAGCTTCCGCAGGGAGGGGGATGAGCAGTTCTTC.

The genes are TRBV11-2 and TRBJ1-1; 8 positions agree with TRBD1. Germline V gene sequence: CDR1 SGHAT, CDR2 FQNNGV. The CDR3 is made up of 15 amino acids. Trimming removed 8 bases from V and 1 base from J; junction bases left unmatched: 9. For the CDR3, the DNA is TGTGCCAGCCTACCCGACAGGGGCACGAACACTGAAGCTTTCTTT. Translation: CASLPDRGTNTEAFF.

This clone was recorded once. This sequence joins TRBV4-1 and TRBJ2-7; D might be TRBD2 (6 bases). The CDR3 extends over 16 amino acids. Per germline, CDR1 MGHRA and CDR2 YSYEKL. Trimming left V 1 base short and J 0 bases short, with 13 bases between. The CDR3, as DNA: TGCGCCAGCAGCCAAGGCCCTTCGACTAGCTCCTACGAGCAGTACTTC. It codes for CASSQGPSTSSYEQYF.

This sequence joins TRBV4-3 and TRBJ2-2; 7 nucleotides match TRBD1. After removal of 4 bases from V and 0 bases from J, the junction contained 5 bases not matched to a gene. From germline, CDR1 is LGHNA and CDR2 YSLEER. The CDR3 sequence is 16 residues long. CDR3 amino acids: CASSPGTAANTGELFF. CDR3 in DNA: TGCGCCAGCAGCCCGGGGACAGCCGCGAACACCGGGGAGCTGTTTTTT.

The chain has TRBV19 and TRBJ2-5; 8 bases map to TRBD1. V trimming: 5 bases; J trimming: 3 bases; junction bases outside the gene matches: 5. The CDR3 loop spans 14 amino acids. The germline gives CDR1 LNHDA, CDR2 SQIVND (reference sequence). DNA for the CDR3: TGTGCCAGTAGTCGGACAGGGTGGGAAGAGACCCAGTACTTC. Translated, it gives CASSRTGWEETQYF.

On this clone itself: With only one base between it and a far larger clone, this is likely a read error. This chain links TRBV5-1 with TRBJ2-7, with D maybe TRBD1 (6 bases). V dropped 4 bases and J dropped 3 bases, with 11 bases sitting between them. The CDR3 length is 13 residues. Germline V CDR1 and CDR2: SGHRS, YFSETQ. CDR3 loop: CASSPGQNYEQYF. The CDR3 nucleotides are TGCGCCAGCAGCCCCGGACAGAACTACGAGCAGTACTTC.